This T cell receptor (beta chain) derives from a study of monozygotic twins with inflammatory bowel disease. The CDR3 is 15 amino acids. The germline V gene has CDR1 SGHTA and CDR2 FQGNSA. Study results and limitations: Whereas healthy co-twins had higher TCRbeta diversity (inverse Simpson), IBD patients had lower diversity.

From whole blood, total RNA was isolated without any sorting of T cells. Points on this clonotype: Antigen unknown.

TCRdb re-called the 5' RACE reads and shows each CDR3 protein once, DNA omitted. This repertoire comprises some 190,000 distinct CDR3 sequences; its ten largest clones make up less than 9%. The chain joins TRBV7-2 to TRBJ1-1; without DNA, the TCRdb call of TRBD1 cannot be checked. This sequence was found in a human donor with ulcerative colitis or Crohn's disease, or a healthy co-twin of an affected twin (not recorded which). The sequencing input was blood. CDR3 amino acids: CASSSQTGQLIEAFF.